This T cell receptor (beta chain) was recorded in a study of T cell responses to AZD1222 COVID-19 vaccine (dated by TCRdb to the early 2020s). At the level of the whole study: TCR sequencing covered 233 trial participants: 207 given two doses of AZD1222 and 26 given two doses of MenACWY control vaccine. Trial participants were enrolled by age into subgroups of 18-55, 56-69 and 70-plus years, and approximately 150, 30 and 60 TCR-sequenced participants, respectively, were included in these subgroups.

The CDR3 runs 17 residues from the cysteine to the phenylalanine. Only CDR3 DNA remains: 51 bases, in frame from the first base. Worth noting for this clone: The specificity of this receptor is unknown. Base quality data are lacking; no much larger clone is found one base away.

The sample's time point label, decoded: about 28 days (+/-7) after the second vaccine dose. AZD1222 recipients with second doses at about 4 weeks or about 12 weeks were pooled, because spike-specific TCR depth and breadth did not differ between schedules. Vaccinee samples were obtained from the UK trials COV001 and COV002, which included a single-blind randomized controlled phase 2/3 trial of AZD1222 (ChAdOx1 nCoV-19) in healthy adults. For TCRbeta chain sequencing, PBMC samples from trial participants were taken at day 0 and at day 28 after the second dose. Results the study describes overall, beyond this receptor: In the small 56-69-year group, the increase in depth fell short of significance, most likely because of low power. Because no day 14 peak-response samples were available, repertoires were characterized only after the peak T cell response. The whole spike protein was spanned by vaccine-associated CD4 TCRs, and dominant responses were seen in regions 160-218 and 743-854. Participants were mostly white British, with more females than males. The authors suggested clonal diversity may have been underestimated. After two AZD1222 doses, both the breadth and the depth of spike-specific TCRs were significantly higher than at day 0 and than in MenACWY recipients. Conclusions about previously exposed vaccinees were limited because only a handful of AZD1222 recipients were SARS-CoV-2 seropositive at baseline. Reportedly, almost half of the unique spike-specific TCRs recognized epitopes lying outside the regions that are mutated in the B.1.351 and B.1.1.7 variants.

The CDR3 regions of human TCRbeta chains were analyzed by immunosequencing. In the original analysis: Repertoire TCRs were checked for matches against a reference library of SARS-CoV-2-specific TCRs that had been generated using the MIRA antigen-specificity platform. Breadth was defined as the fraction of unique TCRs that were SARS-CoV-2-associated. Depth was defined as the fraction of total T cells that were SARS-CoV-2-associated. Using the MIRA data, each spike-specific TCR was assigned both to the spike region to which the TCR was reactive and to a CD4 or CD8 class. Log10-transformed breadth and depth values were compared by one-way ANOVA with Sidak's multiple comparisons tests. TCRdb limited this immuneACCESS table to in-frame rearrangements with V and J called. A share of clones is missing; checked studies link under half to unresolved V genes, and the rest is unexplained. V and J calls and clone size are given by that table; D and trimming were obtained from the DNA. This sample comprises approximately 140,000 clones, around 90% of them detected only once. About 3.3% of the sample comes from the top ten.

The starting material was peripheral blood, obtained 28 days after the second AZD1222 dose. The source is an adult who received the AZD1222 COVID-19 vaccine. The chain joins TRBV21-1 to TRBJ2-3; the D segment call TRBD2 is taken from the table without a DNA check. TRBV21-1 is a pseudogene segment. The CDR3 protein sequence reads: CASSKGTQAESTDTQYF. The sequenced DNA is TGTGCCAGCAGCAAGGGGACTCAAGCGGAGTCCACAGATACGCAGTATTTT.